The TCR beta chain under discussion was sequenced for a study of OX40 agonist ivuxolimab in advanced cancers. Study-wide context: Every 2 weeks, patients received ivuxolimab intravenously, dosed at 0.01 to 10 mg/kg. Those enrolled were approximately 78% male, with a mean age of around 60 years and ages from roughly 20 to 90. Therapy given before enrollment (anti-PD-1, anti-PD-L1 or anti-CTLA-4) was allowed, and approximately 40% had some. Three dose-escalation patients had partial responses: one with hepatocellular carcinoma and two with cutaneous melanoma.

Method: immunoSEQ multiplex PCR; TCRdb's copy keeps in-frame clones and lacks some. Altogether 30,000 to 35,000 clones are present, about 76% being singletons, with the ten largest covering approximately 1.4%. The CDR3 loop spans 12 amino acids. The V and J ends lost 0 bases and 8 bases respectively, with 5 bases between them. CDR1 LNHNV and CDR2 YYDKDF come from the germline V gene (reference sequence). This clone was seen a single time. This TCR derives from an adult with an advanced solid tumor such as melanoma, head and neck, liver or kidney cancer. The material was CD4+ or CD8+ T cells sorted from blood, obtained in a trial of the OX40 agonist ivuxolimab. The rearrangement joins TRBV15 to TRBJ2-1; D not resolved. CDR3 bases: TGTGCCACCAGCAGAGATCGCTATGAGCAGTTCTTC. Amino acid sequence: CATSRDRYEQFF. The entire variable domain, with the rest obtained from reference TRBV15 and TRBJ2-1, is as follows: DAMVIQNPRYQVTQFGKPVTLSCSQTLNHNVMYWYQQKSSQAPKLLFHYYDKDFNNEADTPDNFQSRRPNTSFCFLDIRSPGLGDTAMYLCATSRDRYEQFFGPGTRLTVL.